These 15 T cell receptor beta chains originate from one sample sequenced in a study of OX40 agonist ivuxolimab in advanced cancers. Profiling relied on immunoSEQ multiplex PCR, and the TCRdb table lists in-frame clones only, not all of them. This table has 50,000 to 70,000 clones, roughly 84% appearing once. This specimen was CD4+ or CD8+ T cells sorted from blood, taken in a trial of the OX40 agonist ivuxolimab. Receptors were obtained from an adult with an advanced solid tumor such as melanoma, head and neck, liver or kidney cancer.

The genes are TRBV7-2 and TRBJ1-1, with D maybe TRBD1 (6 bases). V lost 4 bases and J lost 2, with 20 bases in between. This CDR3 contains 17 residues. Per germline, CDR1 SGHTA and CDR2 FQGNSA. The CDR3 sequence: CASSSGVGGSVNTEAFF. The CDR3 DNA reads TGTGCCAGCAGCTCAGGGGTGGGGGGAAGCGTCAACACTGAAGCTTTCTTT.

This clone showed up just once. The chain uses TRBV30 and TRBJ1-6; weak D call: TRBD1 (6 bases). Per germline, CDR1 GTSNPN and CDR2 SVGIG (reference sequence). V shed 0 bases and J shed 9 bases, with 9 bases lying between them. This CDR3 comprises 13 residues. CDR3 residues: CAWSVQGTSPLHF. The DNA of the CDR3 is TGTGCCTGGAGTGTACAGGGAACTTCACCCCTCCACTTT.

The CDR3 is CASSLVPGILRGITYEQYF. As DNA, the CDR3 is TGTGCCAGCAGCTTAGTCCCGGGGATCCTGCGGGGCATTACCTACGAGCAGTACTTC. The V gene is TRBV7-2, the J gene TRBJ2-7; D might be TRBD2 (6 bases). The CDR3 length is 19 residues. CDR1 and CDR2 (germline): SGHTA, FQGNSA. V was trimmed by 1 base and J by 2 bases, leaving 24 bases between them. The full variable domain, its missing parts supplied by reference TRBV7-2 and TRBJ2-7, is GAGVSQSPSNKVTEKGKDVELRCDPISGHTALYWYRQSLGQGLEFLIYFQGNSAPDKSGLPSDRFSAERTGGSVSTLTIQRTQQEDSAVYLCASSLVPGILRGITYEQYFGPGTRLTVT.

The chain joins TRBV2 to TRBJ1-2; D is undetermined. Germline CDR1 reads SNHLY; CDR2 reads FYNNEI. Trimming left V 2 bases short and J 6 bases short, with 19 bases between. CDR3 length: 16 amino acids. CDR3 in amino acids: CASSENVLPTRDGYTF. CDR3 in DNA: TGTGCCAGCAGTGAAAACGTCTTGCCCACCCGGGATGGCTACACCTTC.

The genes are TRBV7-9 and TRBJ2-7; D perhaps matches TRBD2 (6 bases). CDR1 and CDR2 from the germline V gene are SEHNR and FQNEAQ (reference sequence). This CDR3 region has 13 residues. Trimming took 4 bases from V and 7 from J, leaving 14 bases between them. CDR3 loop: CASSSRSEGEQYF. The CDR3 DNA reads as TGTGCCAGCAGCTCCCGGTCGGAGGGGGAGCAGTACTTC.

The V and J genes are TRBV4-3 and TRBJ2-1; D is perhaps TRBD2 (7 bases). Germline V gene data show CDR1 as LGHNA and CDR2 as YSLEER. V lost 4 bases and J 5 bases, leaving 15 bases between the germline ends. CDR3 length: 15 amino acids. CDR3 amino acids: CASSREVGGHNEQFF. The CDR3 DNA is TGCGCCAGCAGCCGGGAGGTGGGGGGGCACAATGAGCAGTTCTTC.

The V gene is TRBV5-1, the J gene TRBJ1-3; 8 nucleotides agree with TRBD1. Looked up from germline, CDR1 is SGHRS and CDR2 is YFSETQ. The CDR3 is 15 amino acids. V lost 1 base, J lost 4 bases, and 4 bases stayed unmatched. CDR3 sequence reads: CASSLQGAGGNTIYF. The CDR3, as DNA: TGCGCCAGCAGCTTGCAGGGGGCAGGAGGAAACACCATATATTTT.

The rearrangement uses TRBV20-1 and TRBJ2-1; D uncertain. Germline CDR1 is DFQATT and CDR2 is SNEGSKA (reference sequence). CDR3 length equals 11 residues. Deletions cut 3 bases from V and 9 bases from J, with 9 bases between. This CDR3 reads CSASLPREQFF. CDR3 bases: TGCAGTGCTAGCCTTCCGCGTGAGCAGTTCTTC.

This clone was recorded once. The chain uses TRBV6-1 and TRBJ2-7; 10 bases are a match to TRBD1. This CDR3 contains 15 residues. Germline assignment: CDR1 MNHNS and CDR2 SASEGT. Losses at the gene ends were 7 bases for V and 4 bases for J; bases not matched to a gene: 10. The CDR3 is CASTEPGQGYYEQYF. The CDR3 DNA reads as TGTGCCAGCACCGAACCGGGACAGGGGTATTACGAGCAGTACTTC.

Here the CDR3 reads CASSESGGTNYGYTF. CDR3 DNA sequence: TGTGCCAGCAGTGAATCGGGGGGGACTAACTATGGCTACACCTTC. The V call is TRBV6-1, the J call TRBJ1-2, with a weak D call TRBD1 (5 bases). The ends were cut back, 2 bases at V and 0 bases at J, with 10 bases in the middle. CDR3 length equals 15 residues. The germline gives CDR1 MNHNS, CDR2 SASEGT.

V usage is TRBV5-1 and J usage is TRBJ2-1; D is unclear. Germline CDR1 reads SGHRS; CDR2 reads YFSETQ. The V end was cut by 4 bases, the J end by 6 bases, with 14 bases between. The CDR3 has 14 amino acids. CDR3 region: CASSLPLILNEQFF. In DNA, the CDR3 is TGCGCCAGCAGCCTCCCCCTAATACTCAATGAGCAGTTCTTC.

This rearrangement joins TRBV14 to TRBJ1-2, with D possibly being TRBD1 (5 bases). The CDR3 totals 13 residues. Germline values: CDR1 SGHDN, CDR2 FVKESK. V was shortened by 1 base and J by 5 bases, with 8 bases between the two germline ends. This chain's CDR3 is CASSQVQGYGYTF. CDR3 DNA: TGTGCCAGCAGCCAAGTGCAGGGATATGGCTACACCTTC.

DNA of the CDR3: TGTGCCAGCAGCTTGGGTCCGAACACTGAAGCTTTCTTT. Protein: CASSLGPNTEAFF. The J gene is TRBJ1-1, the V gene TRBV5-6; D not certain. The V end was cut by 0 bases, the J end by 1 base, with 4 bases between. The CDR3 has 13 residues. Germline V gives CDR1 SGHDT, CDR2 YYEEEE.

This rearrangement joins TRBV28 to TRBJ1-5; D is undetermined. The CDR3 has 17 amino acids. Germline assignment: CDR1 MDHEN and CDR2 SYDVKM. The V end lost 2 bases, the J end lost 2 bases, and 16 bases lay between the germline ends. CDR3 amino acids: CASSLGWRSQGNQPQHF. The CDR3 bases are TGTGCCAGCAGTTTAGGTTGGAGGTCCCAGGGCAATCAGCCCCAGCATTTT.

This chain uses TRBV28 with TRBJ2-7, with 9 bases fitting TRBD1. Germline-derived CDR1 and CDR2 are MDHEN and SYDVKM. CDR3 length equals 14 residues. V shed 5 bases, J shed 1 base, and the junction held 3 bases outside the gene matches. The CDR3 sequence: CASSTGGWSYEQYF. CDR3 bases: TGTGCCAGCAGTACAGGGGGCTGGTCCTACGAGCAGTACTTC.